This T cell receptor (beta chain) came from a study of T cell responses to AZD1222 COVID-19 vaccine. Points from the study as a whole: Repertoires in all cases were sampled only once the peak T cell response had passed.

As for this clone: The antigen remains unidentified.

The V gene lost 5 bases and the J gene lost 7 bases, with 12 bases spanning the gap. CDR3 length equals 14 residues. The germline CDR1 and CDR2 sequences are MNHEY and SMNVEV (reference sequence). The repertoire was sequenced with immunoSEQ multiplex PCR; TCRdb's copy has only in-frame clones and lacks some. Of around 88,000 clones listed, roughly 88% are singletons. The chain combines TRBV27 with TRBJ1-6; D call uncertain. Specimen: peripheral blood, collected on day 0 of AZD1222 vaccination. The clonotype was recovered from an adult in good health. The chain's CDR3 is CASSPSRENSPLHF. As DNA, the CDR3 is TGTGCCAGCAGTCCCTCGAGAGAGAATTCACCCCTCCACTTT.